The rows below give T cell receptor beta chains drawn from one sample of a study of hypomethylating agent response in myelodysplastic syndrome. Sequenced by immunoSEQ multiplex PCR; TCRdb stores in-frame clones only, minus some. Among 6,000 or so clones listed, roughly 79% were seen once. This material consisted of bone marrow, taken before or after starting hypomethylating agent treatment for myelodysplastic syndrome (not recorded which). The receptors derive from a human donor with myelodysplastic syndrome. Each CDR3 is given with its conserved first and last residue. A D gene is named only where the DNA matches it firmly. Rows may omit the clone size; those that give it use once, few, many or a size class.

V gene,clone size,J gene,D gene,CDR3 protein,CDR3 DNA
TRBV5-1,once,TRBJ2-3,.,CASSADRFADTQYF,TGCGCCAGCAGCGCGGACAGATTCGCAGATACGCAGTATTTT
TRBV7-6,.,TRBJ2-1,TRBD1,CASSPGTGSGGGHNEQFF,TGTGCCAGCAGCCCTGGGACAGGGTCAGGCGGCGGACACAATGAGCAGTTCTTC
TRBV7-3,.,TRBJ2-3,.,CASSSTGQNTDTQYF,TGTGCCAGCAGCTCTACCGGACAGAACACAGATACGCAGTATTTT
TRBV15,.,TRBJ2-2,.,CATSRGGGTGELFF,TGTGCCACCAGCAGAGGAGGGGGAACCGGGGAGCTGTTTTTT
TRBV7-9,.,TRBJ1-4,.,CASSPRLDGENEKLFF,TGTGCCAGCAGCCCTAGATTGGACGGAGAAAATGAAAAACTGTTTTTT
TRBV6-1,few,TRBJ2-6,.,CASSEARSGANVLTF,TGTGCCAGCAGTGAGGCCCGCTCTGGGGCCAACGTCCTGACTTTC
TRBV6-5,.,TRBJ1-1,.,CASSIGDTEAFF,TGTGCCAGCAGCATCGGAGACACTGAAGCTTTCTTT
TRBV6-5,.,TRBJ2-1,.,CASSSGQFSYNEQFF,TGTGCCAGCAGTAGCGGACAGTTCTCCTACAATGAGCAGTTCTTC
TRBV4-1,.,TRBJ1-1,.,CASSQDDQAFF,TGCGCCAGCAGCCAAGACGACCAAGCTTTCTTT
TRBV5-6,.,TRBJ2-3,.,CASSAGLRDTQYF,TGTGCCAGCAGCGCGGGACTTAGGGATACGCAGTATTTT
TRBV30,.,TRBJ2-3,TRBD1,CAWGTGASTDTQYF,TGTGCCTGGGGGACAGGGGCCAGCACAGATACGCAGTATTTT
TRBV18,.,TRBJ2-2,.,CASSPPGGTNTGELFF,TGTGCCAGCTCACCACCTGGGGGTACGAACACCGGGGAGCTGTTTTTT
TRBV2,.,TRBJ2-2,TRBD1,CASSGGQGGTGELFF,TGTGCCAGCAGTGGGGGACAGGGAGGGACCGGGGAGCTGTTTTTT
TRBV5-4,.,TRBJ2-4,TRBD2,CASSPGLALPKGDIQYF,TGTGCCAGCAGCCCAGGACTAGCGCTCCCAAAAGGGGACATTCAGTACTTC
TRBV19,.,TRBJ2-2,TRBD2,CASSIWTSGTGELFF,TGTGCCAGTAGTATATGGACTAGCGGGACCGGGGAGCTGTTTTTT
TRBV27,.,TRBJ1-5,TRBD1,CASSLGTGGNQPQHF,TGTGCCAGCAGTTTAGGGACAGGGGGTAATCAGCCCCAGCATTTT
TRBV5-6,.,TRBJ2-7,TRBD2,CASSLEGGRGYEQYF,TGTGCCAGCAGCTTGGAAGGCGGGAGGGGGTACGAGCAGTACTTC
TRBV5-1,.,TRBJ2-3,.,CASSMGDTDTQYF,TGCGCCAGCAGTATGGGGGACACAGATACGCAGTATTTT
TRBV29-1,.,TRBJ2-2,.,CSVERHGSTGELFF,TGCAGCGTTGAGAGGCACGGGAGCACCGGGGAGCTGTTTTTT
TRBV5-1,.,TRBJ2-2,TRBD1,CASSLRTGGTGELFF,TGCGCCAGCAGCTTGCGGACAGGGGGCACCGGGGAGCTGTTTTTT
TRBV10-1,.,TRBJ1-1,TRBD1,CASSEKRTGIPEAFF,TGCGCCAGCAGTGAGAAACGGACAGGGATCCCTGAAGCTTTCTTT
TRBV27,.,TRBJ2-1,.,CASSPSPGSSYNEQFF,TGTGCCAGCAGTCCCTCCCCTGGATCCTCCTACAATGAGCAGTTCTTC
TRBV5-1,large,TRBJ2-1,.,CASSLDRDYNEQFF,TGCGCCAGCAGCTTGGACAGGGATTACAATGAGCAGTTCTTC
TRBV7-2,.,TRBJ2-3,.,CASSRPVVGRQYF,TGTGCCAGCAGCCGACCCGTCGTTGGGCGGCAGTATTTT
TRBV2,.,TRBJ1-1,.,CASRVSMNTEAFF,TGTGCCAGCCGGGTTAGCATGAACACTGAAGCTTTCTTT
TRBV5-1,.,TRBJ2-1,TRBD2,CASSHMSGGSYNEQFF,TGCGCCAGCAGTCATATGAGCGGGGGCTCCTACAATGAGCAGTTCTTC
TRBV5-1,once,TRBJ2-2,.,CASSLDPTGELFF,TGCGCCAGCAGCCTCGACCCGACCGGGGAGCTGTTTTTT
TRBV12-5,.,TRBJ2-6,.,CASGLSGANVLTF,TGTGCTAGTGGTTTGTCTGGGGCCAACGTCCTGACTTTC
TRBV5-6,.,TRBJ2-5,.,CASSLQETQYF,TGTGCCAGCAGCTTACAAGAGACCCAGTACTTC
TRBV6-1,.,TRBJ1-6,.,CASSGSLGESSPLHF,TGTGCCAGCAGTGGGTCCCTAGGAGAGAGTTCACCCCTCCACTTT
TRBV5-4,.,TRBJ1-2,TRBD1,CASKRDSYGYTF,TGTGCCAGCAAACGGGACAGCTATGGCTACACCTTC
TRBV7-8,.,TRBJ2-1,.,CASSLGASSYNEQFF,TGTGCCAGCAGCTTGGGCGCGAGCTCCTACAATGAGCAGTTCTTC
TRBV19,.,TRBJ1-1,.,CASSRVGTNTEAFF,TGTGCCAGTAGTAGGGTGGGGACTAACACTGAAGCTTTCTTT
TRBV5-1,.,TRBJ2-3,TRBD1,CASSRGTGGETDTQYF,TGCGCCAGCAGCCGAGGGACAGGGGGCGAGACAGATACGCAGTATTTT